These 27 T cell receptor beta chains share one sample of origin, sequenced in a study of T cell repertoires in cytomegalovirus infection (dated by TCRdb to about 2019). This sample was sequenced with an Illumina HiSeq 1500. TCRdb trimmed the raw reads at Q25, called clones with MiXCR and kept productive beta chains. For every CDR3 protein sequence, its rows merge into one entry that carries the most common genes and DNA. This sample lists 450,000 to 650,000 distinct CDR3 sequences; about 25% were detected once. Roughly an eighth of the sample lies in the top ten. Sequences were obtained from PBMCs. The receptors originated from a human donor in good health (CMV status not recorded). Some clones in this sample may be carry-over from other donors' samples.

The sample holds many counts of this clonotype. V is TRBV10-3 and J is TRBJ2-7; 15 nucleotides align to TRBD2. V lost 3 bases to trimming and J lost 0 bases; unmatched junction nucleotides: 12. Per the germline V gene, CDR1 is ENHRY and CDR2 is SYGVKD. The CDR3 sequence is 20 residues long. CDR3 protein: CAISDPPGLAGGRSSYEQYF. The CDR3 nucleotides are TGTGCCATCAGTGACCCCCCGGGACTAGCGGGAGGCAGGAGCTCCTACGAGCAGTACTTC.

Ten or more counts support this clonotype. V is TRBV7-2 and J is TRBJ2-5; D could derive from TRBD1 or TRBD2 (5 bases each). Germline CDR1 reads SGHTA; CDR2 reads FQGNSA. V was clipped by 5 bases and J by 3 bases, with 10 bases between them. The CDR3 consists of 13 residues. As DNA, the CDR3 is TGTGCCAGCAGCCAGGGACCAAAAGAGACCCAGTACTTC. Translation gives CASSQGPKETQYF.

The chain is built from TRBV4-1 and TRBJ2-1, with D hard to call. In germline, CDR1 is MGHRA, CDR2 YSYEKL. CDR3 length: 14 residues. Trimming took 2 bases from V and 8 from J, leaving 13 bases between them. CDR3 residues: CASSQPLVRDEQFF. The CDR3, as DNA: TGCGCCAGCAGCCAACCCCTAGTCCGCGATGAGCAGTTCTTC.

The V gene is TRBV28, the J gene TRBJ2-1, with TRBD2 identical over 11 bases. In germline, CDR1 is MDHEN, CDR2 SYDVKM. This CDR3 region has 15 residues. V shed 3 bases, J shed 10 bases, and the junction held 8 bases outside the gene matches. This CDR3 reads CASSFTLAGGWEQFF. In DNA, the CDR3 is TGTGCCAGCAGTTTTACGCTAGCGGGAGGTTGGGAGCAGTTCTTC.

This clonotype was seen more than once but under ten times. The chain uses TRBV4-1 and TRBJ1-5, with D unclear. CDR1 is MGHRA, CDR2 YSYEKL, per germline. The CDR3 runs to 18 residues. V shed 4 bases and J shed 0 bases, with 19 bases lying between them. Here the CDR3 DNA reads TGCGCCAGCAGCCTCTACAACCCAGGACTGAATAGCAATCAGCCCCAGCATTTT. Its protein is CASSLYNPGLNSNQPQHF.

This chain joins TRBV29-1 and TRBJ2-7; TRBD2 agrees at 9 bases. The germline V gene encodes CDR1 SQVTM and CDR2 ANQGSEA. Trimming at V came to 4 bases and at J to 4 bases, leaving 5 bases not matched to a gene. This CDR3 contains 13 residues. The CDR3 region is CSVVTAGGYEQYV. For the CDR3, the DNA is TGCAGCGTTGTCACAGCGGGGGGTTACGAGCAGTACGTC.

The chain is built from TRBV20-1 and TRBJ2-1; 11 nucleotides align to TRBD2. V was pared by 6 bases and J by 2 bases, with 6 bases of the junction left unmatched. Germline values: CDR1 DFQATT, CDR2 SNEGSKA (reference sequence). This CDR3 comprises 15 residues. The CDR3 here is CSARGLAEPYNEQFF. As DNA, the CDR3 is TGCAGTGCCCGGGGACTAGCGGAACCCTACAATGAGCAGTTCTTC.

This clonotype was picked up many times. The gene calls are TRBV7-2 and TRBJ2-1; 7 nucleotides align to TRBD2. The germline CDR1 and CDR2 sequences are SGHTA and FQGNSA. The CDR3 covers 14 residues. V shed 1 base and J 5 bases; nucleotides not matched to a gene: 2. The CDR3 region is CASSLVREDNEQFF. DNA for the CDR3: TGTGCCAGCAGCTTAGTCCGGGAGGACAATGAGCAGTTCTTC.

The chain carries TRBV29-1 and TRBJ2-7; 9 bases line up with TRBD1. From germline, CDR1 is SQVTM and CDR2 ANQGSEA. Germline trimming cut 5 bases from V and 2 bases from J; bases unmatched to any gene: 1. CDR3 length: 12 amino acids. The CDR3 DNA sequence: TGCAGCGTTAGGACAGGGGCCTACGAGCAGTACTTC. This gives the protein CSVRTGAYEQYF.

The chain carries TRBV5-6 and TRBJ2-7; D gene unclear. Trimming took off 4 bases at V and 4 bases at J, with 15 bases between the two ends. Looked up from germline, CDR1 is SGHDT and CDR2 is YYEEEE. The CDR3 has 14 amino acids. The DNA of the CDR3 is TGTGCCAGCAGCCGTATCCTCTCGGAATACGAGCAGTACTTC. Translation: CASSRILSEYEQYF.

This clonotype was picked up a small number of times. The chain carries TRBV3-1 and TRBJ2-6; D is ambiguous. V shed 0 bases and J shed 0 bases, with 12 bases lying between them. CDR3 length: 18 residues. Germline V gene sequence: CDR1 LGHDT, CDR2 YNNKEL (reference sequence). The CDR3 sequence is CASSQDPLQRSGANVLTF. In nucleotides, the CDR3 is TGTGCCAGCAGCCAAGACCCACTACAGCGCTCTGGGGCCAACGTCCTGACTTTC.

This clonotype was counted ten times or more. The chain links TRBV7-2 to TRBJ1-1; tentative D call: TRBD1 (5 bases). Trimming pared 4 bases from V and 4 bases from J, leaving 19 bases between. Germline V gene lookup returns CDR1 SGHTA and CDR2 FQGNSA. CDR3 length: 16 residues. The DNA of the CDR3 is TGTGCCAGCAGCTCACGTGGGGGTCGAGGGAGCACTGAAGCTTTCTTT. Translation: CASSSRGGRGSTEAFF.

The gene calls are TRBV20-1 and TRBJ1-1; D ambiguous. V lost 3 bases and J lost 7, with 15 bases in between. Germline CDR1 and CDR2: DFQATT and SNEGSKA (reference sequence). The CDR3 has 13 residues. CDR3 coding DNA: TGCAGTGCTAGTCAGAGAGCGGGATTTGAAGCTTTCTTT. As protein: CSASQRAGFEAFF.

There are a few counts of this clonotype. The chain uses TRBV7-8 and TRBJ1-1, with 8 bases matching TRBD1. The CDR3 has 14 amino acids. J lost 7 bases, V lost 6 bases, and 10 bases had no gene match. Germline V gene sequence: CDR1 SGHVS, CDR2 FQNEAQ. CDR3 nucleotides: TGTGCCAGCAGTTATACAGGGGGGTTGGGTGAAGCTTTCTTT. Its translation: CASSYTGGLGEAFF.

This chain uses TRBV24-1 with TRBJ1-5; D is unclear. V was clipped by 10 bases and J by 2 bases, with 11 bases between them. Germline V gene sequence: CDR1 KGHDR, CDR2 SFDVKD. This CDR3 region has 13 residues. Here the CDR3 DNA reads TGTGCCACAGCGCCCCCGGGCAATCAGCCCCAGCATTTT. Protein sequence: CATAPPGNQPQHF.

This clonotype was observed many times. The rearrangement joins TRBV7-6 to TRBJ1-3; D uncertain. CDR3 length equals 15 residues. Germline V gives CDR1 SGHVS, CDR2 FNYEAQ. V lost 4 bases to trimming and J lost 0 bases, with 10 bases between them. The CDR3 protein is CASSSTLLSGNTIYF. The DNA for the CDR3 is TGTGCCAGCAGCTCGACCTTACTCTCTGGAAACACCATATATTTT.

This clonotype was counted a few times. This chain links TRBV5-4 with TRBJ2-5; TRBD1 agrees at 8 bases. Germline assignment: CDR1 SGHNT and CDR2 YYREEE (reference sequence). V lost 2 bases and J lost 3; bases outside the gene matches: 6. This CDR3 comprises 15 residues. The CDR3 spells CASSFKNRGEETQYF. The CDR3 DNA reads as TGTGCCAGCAGCTTTAAAAACAGGGGGGAAGAGACCCAGTACTTC.

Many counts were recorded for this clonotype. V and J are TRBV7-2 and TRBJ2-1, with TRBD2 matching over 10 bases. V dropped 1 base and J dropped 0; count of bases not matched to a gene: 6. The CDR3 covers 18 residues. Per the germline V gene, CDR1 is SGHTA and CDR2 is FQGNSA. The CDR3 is CASSLGSGRVSSYNEQFF. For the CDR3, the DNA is TGTGCCAGCAGCTTAGGCAGCGGGAGGGTTAGCTCCTACAATGAGCAGTTCTTC. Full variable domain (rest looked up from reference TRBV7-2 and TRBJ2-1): GAGVSQSPSNKVTEKGKDVELRCDPISGHTALYWYRQSLGQGLEFLIYFQGNSAPDKSGLPSDRFSAERTGGSVSTLTIQRTQQEDSAVYLCASSLGSGRVSSYNEQFFGPGTRLTVL.

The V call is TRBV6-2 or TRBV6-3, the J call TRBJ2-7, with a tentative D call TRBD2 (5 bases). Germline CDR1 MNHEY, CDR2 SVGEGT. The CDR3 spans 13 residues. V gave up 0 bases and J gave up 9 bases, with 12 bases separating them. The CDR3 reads CASSYSTLAGQYV. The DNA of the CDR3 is TGTGCCAGCAGTTACTCGACCCTGGCGGGGCAGTACGTC.

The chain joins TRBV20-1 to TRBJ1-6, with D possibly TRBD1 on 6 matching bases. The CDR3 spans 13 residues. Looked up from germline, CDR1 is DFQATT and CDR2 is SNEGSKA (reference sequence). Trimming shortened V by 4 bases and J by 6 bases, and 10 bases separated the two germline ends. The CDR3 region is CSAKRTVNSPLHF. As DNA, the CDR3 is TGCAGTGCTAAGCGGACAGTTAATTCACCCCTCCACTTT.

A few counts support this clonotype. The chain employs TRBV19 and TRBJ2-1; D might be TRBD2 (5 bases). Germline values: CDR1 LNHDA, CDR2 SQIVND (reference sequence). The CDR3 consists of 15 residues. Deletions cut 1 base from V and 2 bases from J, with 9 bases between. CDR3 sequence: CASSIAAGAYNEQFF. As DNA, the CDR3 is TGTGCCAGTAGTATAGCTGCGGGTGCCTACAATGAGCAGTTCTTC.

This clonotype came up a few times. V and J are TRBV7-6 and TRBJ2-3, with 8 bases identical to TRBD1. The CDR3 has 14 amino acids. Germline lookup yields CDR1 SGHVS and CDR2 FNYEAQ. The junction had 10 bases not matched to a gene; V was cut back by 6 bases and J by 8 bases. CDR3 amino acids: CASSPGQGRGTQYF. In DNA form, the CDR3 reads TGTGCCAGCAGTCCTGGACAGGGAAGGGGTACGCAGTATTTT.

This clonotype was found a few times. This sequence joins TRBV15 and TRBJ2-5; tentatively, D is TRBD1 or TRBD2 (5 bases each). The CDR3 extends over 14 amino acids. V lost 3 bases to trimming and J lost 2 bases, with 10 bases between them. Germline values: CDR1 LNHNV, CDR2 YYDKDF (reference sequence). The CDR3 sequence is CATSSMGEQETQYF. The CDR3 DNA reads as TGTGCCACCAGCAGTATGGGGGAGCAAGAGACCCAGTACTTC.

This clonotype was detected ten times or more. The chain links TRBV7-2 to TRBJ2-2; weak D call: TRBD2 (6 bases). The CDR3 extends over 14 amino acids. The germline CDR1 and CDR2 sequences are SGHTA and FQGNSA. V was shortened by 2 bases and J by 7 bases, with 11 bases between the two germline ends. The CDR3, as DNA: TGTGCCAGCAGCTTATTGCGGGACGTCGGGGAGCTGTTTTTT. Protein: CASSLLRDVGELFF.

Written as DNA, the CDR3 is TGTGCCAGCAGCGGCTCTGCAGGGTCTAGCGGGTCGGAAGAGACCCAGTACTTC. Translated: CASSGSAGSSGSEETQYF. V usage is TRBV7-2 and J usage is TRBJ2-5, with TRBD2 matching over 8 bases. The CDR3 has 18 amino acids. Germline CDR1 reads SGHTA; CDR2 reads FQGNSA. J lost 3 bases, V lost 5 bases, and 17 bases had no gene match.

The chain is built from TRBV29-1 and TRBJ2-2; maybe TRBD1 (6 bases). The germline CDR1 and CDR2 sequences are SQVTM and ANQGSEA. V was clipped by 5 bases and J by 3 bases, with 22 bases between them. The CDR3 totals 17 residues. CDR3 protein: CSVPDNRVGVDTGELFF. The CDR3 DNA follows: TGCAGCGTTCCCGACAACAGGGTGGGGGTTGACACCGGGGAGCTGTTTTTT.

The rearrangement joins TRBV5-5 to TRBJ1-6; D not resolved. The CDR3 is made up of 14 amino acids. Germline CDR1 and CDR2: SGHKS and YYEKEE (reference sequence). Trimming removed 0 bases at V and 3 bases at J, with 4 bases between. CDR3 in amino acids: CASSLDIYNSPLHF. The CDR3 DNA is TGTGCCAGCAGCTTGGACATCTATAATTCACCCCTCCACTTT.